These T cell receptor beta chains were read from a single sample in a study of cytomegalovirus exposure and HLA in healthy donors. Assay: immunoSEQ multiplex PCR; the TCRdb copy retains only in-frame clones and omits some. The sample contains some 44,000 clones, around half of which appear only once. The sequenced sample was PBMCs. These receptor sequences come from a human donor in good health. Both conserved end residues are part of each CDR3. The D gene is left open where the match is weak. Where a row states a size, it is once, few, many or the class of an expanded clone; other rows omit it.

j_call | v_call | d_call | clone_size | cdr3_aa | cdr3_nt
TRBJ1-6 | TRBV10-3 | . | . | CAISGTEKNNSPLHF | TGTGCCATCAGTGGGACAGAAAAGAATAATTCACCCCTCCACTTT
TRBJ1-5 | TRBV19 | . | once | CASSIEAQTGNQPQHF | TGTGCCAGTAGTATAGAGGCACAGACCGGCAATCAGCCCCAGCATTTT
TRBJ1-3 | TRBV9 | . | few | CASSAALRGNTIYF | TGTGCCAGCAGCGCCGCTCTGCGCGGAAACACCATATATTTT
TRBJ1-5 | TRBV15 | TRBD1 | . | CATSPRQGRQPQHF | TGTGCCACCAGCCCGAGACAGGGCAGGCAGCCCCAGCATTTT
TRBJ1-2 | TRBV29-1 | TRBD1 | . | CSVETGIYGYTF | TGCAGCGTAGAGACAGGGATTTATGGCTACACCTTC
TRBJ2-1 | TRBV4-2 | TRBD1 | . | CASSHSAPGQGDNEQFF | TGTGCCAGCAGCCACTCAGCTCCGGGACAGGGAGACAATGAGCAGTTCTTC
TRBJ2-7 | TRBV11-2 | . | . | CASSLEYSSPYEQYF | TGTGCCAGCAGCTTAGAGTACAGCTCCCCCTACGAGCAGTACTTC
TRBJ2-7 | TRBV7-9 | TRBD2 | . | CASSIGLAGSYEQYF | TGTGCCAGCAGCATTGGACTAGCCGGTAGCTACGAGCAGTACTTC
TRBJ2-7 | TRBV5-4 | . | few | CASSQDFRDEQYF | TGTGCCAGCAGCCAAGATTTCAGGGACGAGCAGTACTTC
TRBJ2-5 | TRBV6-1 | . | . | CASSPPGTQYF | TGTGCCAGCAGTCCCCCCGGGACCCAGTACTTC
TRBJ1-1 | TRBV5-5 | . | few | CASSLGGRTEAFF | TGTGCCAGCAGCCTAGGTGGAAGAACTGAAGCTTTCTTT
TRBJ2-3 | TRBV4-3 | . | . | CASSQARRERDTQYF | TGCGCCAGCAGCCAAGCCCGCAGGGAACGGGATACGCAGTATTTT
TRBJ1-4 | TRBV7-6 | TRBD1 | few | CASSSRGSRTGANEKLFF | TGTGCCAGCAGCTCCAGGGGGTCTCGCACGGGGGCTAATGAAAAACTGTTTTTT
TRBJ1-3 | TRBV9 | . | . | CASSARTAAHLSGNTIYF | TGTGCCAGCAGCGCCCGGACAGCTGCTCACCTCTCTGGAAACACCATATATTTT
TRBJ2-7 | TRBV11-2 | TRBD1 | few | CASSLDGTGTYEQYF | TGTGCCAGCAGCTTAGATGGGACAGGGACCTACGAGCAGTACTTC
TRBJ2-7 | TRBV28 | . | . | CASSPRGGADLYEQYF | TGTGCCAGCAGCCCTAGGGGGGGCGCAGATCTGTACGAGCAGTACTTC
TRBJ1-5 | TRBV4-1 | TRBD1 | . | CASSQTGTGSSITSNQPQHF | TGCGCCAGCAGCCAGACCGGGACAGGGTCCTCCATAACGAGCAATCAGCCCCAGCATTTT
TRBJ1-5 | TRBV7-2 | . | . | CASSLAGGGVVRQPQHF | TGTGCCAGCAGCTTAGCGGGGGGAGGGGTTGTAAGACAGCCCCAGCATTTT
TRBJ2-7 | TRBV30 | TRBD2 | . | CAWARFGSGKLRGEQYF | TGTGCCTGGGCCCGGTTTGGTAGCGGGAAGCTTAGGGGCGAGCAGTACTTC
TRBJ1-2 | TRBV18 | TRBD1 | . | CASSPDRPPSNYGYTF | TGTGCCAGCTCACCGGACAGGCCACCTTCTAACTATGGCTACACCTTC
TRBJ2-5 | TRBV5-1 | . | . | CASSGGSGTQETQYF | TGCGCCAGCAGCGGGGGGTCGGGTACCCAAGAGACCCAGTACTTC
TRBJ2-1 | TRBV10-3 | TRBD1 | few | CAISLRDRGYNEQFF | TGTGCCATCAGCCTCCGGGACAGGGGATACAATGAGCAGTTCTTC
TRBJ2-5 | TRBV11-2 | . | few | CASSLVSLTVVETQYF | TGTGCCAGCAGCTTAGTGAGCCTGACAGTTGTGGAGACCCAGTACTTC
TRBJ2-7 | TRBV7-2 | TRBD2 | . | CASSSGTSGGAGEQYF | TGTGCCAGCAGCTCTGGGACTAGCGGGGGGGCGGGCGAGCAGTACTTC
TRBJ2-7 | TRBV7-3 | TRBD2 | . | CASSLTTGTNYEQYF | TGTGCCAGCAGCTTAACCACCGGGACTAATTACGAGCAGTACTTC
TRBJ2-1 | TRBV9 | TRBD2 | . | CASSVVSSGGDNEQFF | TGTGCCAGCAGCGTAGTGTCTAGCGGGGGGGACAATGAGCAGTTCTTC
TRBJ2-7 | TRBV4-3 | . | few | CASSQDLRGAYEQYF | TGCGCCAGCAGCCAAGATTTAAGGGGCGCCTACGAGCAGTACTTC
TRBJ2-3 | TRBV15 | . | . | CATSRDLRRGYTDTQYF | TGTGCCACCAGCAGAGATCTTCGTAGGGGCTACACAGATACGCAGTATTTT
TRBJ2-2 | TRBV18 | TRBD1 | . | CASSPPPRDRRDTGELFF | TGTGCCAGCTCACCACCCCCAAGGGACAGGAGGGACACCGGGGAGCTGTTTTTT
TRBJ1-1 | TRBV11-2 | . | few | CASSFEGNTEAFF | TGTGCCAGCAGCTTTGAGGGGAACACTGAAGCTTTCTTT
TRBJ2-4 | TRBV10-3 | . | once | CAISEGGPIAKNIQYF | TGTGCCATCAGTGAAGGAGGGCCTATAGCCAAAAACATTCAGTACTTC
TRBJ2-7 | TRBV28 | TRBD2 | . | CASSYKLAGGPNYEQYF | TGTGCCAGCAGCTACAAACTAGCGGGGGGGCCTAACTACGAGCAGTACTTC
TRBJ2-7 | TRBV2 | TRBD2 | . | CASSRRGEGEQYF | TGTGCCAGCAGCCGGCGGGGGGAAGGCGAGCAGTACTTC
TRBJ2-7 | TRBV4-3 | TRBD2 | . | CASSQATSGTYEQYF | TGCGCCAGCAGCCAAGCGACTAGCGGGACCTACGAGCAGTACTTC
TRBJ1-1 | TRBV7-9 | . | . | CASSLSGARNTEAFF | TGTGCCAGCAGCTTAAGCGGGGCCAGGAACACTGAAGCTTTCTTT
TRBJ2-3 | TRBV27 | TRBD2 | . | CASSQRGGPPDTQYF | TGTGCCAGCAGCCAGCGGGGGGGCCCTCCAGATACGCAGTATTTT
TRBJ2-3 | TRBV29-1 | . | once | CSDQGASDTQYF | TGCAGCGACCAGGGTGCGTCAGATACGCAGTATTTT
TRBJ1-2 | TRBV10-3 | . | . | CAISEGTGTSYGYTF | TGTGCCATCAGTGAGGGAACCGGGACATCCTATGGCTACACCTTC
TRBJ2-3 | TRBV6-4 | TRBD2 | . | CASSDSGLAGGRTDTQYF | TGTGCCAGCAGTGACTCGGGACTAGCGGGAGGGCGCACAGATACGCAGTATTTT
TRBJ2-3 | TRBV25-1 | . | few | CASRRGDTQYF | TGTGCCAGCAGGCGAGGAGATACGCAGTATTTT
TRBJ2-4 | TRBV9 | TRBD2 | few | CASSVDPSGGLAKNIQYF | TGTGCCAGCAGCGTAGACCCCAGCGGGGGGTTAGCCAAAAACATTCAGTACTTC
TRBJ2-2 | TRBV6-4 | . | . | CAAGGTAFTGELFF | TGTGCCGCTGGGGGGACAGCTTTCACCGGGGAGCTGTTTTTT
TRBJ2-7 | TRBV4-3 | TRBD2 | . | CASSQVGGLAGSHEQYF | TGCGCCAGCAGCCAAGTGGGGGGCCTAGCGGGGAGCCACGAGCAGTACTTC
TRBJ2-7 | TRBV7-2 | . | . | CASSPRREISYEQYF | TGTGCCAGCAGCCCGAGGCGGGAAATTTCCTACGAGCAGTACTTC
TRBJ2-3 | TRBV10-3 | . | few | CAISEPASWNTDTQYF | TGTGCCATCAGTGAGCCTGCTAGCTGGAACACAGATACGCAGTATTTT
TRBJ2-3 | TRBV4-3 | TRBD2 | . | CASSQEGRRGGLDTQYF | TGCGCCAGCAGCCAAGAAGGGCGGCGGGGGGGCCTCGATACGCAGTATTTT
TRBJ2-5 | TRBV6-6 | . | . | CASSYGAGQETQYF | TGTGCCAGCAGTTACGGGGCAGGTCAAGAGACCCAGTACTTC
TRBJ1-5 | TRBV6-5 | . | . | CASSSGVSNQPQHF | TGTGCCAGCAGTTCAGGGGTAAGCAATCAGCCCCAGCATTTT
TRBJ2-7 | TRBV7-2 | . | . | CASSSHGGRYEQYF | TGTGCCAGCAGCTCCCATGGGGGGAGGTACGAGCAGTACTTC
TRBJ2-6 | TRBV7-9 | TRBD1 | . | CASSPQGAGANVLTF | TGTGCCAGCAGCCCCCAGGGGGCTGGGGCCAACGTCCTGACTTTC
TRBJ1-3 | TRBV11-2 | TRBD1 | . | CASSSLFSRQGKKGNTIYF | TGTGCCAGCAGCTCCCTTTTCTCCCGACAGGGAAAGAAAGGAAACACCATATATTTT
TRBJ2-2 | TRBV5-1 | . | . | CASSLDRRATGELFF | TGCGCCAGCAGCTTGGACAGGCGAGCCACCGGGGAGCTGTTTTTT
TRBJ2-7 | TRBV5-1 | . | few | CASRGAAPYEQYF | TGCGCCAGCAGAGGGGCGGCCCCCTACGAGCAGTACTTC
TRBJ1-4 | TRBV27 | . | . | CASSLRSAEKLFF | TGTGCCAGCAGTTTAAGGAGCGCCGAAAAACTGTTTTTT
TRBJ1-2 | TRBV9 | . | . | CASSVVDHYGYTF | TGTGCCAGCAGCGTAGTAGATCACTATGGCTACACCTTC
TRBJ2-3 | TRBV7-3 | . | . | CASSPRDTQYF | TGTGCCAGCAGCCCCCGAGATACGCAGTATTTT
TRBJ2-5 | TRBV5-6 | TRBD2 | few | CASSTTLAGLQETQYF | TGTGCCAGCAGCACCACCCTAGCGGGTCTCCAAGAGACCCAGTACTTC
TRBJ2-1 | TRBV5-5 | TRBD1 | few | CASSLEGQTYNEQFF | TGTGCCAGCAGCCTTGAGGGACAGACCTACAATGAGCAGTTCTTC
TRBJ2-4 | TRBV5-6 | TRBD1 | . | CASNPTGQNIQYF | TGTGCCAGCAACCCGACAGGGCAAAACATTCAGTACTTC
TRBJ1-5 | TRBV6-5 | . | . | CASSYSGVSSNQPQHF | TGTGCCAGCAGTTACTCCGGGGTTTCGAGCAATCAGCCCCAGCATTTT